The T cell receptor beta chain under discussion was sequenced for a study of T cells in Graves' hyperthyroidism and ophthalmopathy. Study results and limitations: The majority of expanded thyroid clonotypes above 0.001 also appeared in blood. Ophthalmopathy was identified by the model a median approximately 6.9 months ahead of onset.

This CDR3 contains 17 residues. Looked up from germline, CDR1 is KGHSH and CDR2 is LQKENI. Germline trimming cut 6 bases from V and 4 bases from J; bases unmatched to any gene: 11. Points on this clonotype: Its antigen is as yet unknown.

For ophthalmopathy patients, the Clinical Activity Score was at least 3 and the NOSPECS grade at least 4; duration was under 3 months. PBMCs came from more than 9 ml fresh peripheral blood. Amplified TCR beta CDR3 regions derived from RNA transcripts. The HTBI primer set drove a first-round RT-PCR of the TCR CDR3. TCRdb redid the calling of the multiplex PCR reads with MiXCR, one entry per CDR3 protein. The table lists about 37,000 distinct CDR3 sequences, about 47% of them singletons. Source material: blood. The sequence was collected from a man aged 35-49 years with Graves' ophthalmopathy. The chain is built from TRBV18 and TRBJ1-5; 11 nucleotides line up with TRBD1. CDR3: CASSPSPGQGANQPQHF. The CDR3 nucleotides are TGTGCCAGCTCCCCCTCTCCAGGACAGGGGGCGAATCAGCCCCAGCATTTT.